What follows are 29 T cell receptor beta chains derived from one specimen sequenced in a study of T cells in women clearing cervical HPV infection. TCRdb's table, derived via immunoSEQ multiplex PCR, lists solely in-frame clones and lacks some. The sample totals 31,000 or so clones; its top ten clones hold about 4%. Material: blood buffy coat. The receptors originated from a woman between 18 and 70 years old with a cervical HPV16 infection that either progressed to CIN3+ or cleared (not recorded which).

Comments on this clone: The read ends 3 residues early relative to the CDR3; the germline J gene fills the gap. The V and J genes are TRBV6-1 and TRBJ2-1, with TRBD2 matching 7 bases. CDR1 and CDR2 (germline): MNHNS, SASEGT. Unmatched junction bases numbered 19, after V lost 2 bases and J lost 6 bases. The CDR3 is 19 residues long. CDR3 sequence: CASSEKQGLLASGFNEQFF. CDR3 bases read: TGTGCCAGCAGTGAAAAGCAGGGTCTATTGGCTAGCGGATTCAATGAG.

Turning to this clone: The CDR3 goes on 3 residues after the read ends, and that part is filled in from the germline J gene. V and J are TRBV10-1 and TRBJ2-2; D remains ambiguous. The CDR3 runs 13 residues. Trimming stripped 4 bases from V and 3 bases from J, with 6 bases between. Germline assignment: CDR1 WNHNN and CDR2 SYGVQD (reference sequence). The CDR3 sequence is CASSASYTGELFF. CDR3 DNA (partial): TGCGCCAGCAGTGCCTCCTACACCGGGGAG.

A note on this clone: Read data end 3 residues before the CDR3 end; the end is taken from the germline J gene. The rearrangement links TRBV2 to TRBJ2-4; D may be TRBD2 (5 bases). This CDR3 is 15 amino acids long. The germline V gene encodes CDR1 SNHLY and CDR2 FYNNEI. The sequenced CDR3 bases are TGTGCCAGCATAAAAACCGGGCAGGAGGCCCGGGGT. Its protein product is CASIKTGQEARG. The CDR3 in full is CASIKTGQEARGQYF.

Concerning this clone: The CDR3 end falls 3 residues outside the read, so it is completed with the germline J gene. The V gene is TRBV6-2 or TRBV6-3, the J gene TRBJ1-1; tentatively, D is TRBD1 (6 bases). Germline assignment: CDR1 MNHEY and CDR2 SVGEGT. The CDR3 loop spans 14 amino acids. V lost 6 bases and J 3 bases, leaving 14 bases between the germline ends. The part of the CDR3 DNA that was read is TGTGCCAGCAGCTTAGGACAGCCCTACACTGAA. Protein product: CASSLGQPYTE. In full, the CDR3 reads CASSLGQPYTEAFF.

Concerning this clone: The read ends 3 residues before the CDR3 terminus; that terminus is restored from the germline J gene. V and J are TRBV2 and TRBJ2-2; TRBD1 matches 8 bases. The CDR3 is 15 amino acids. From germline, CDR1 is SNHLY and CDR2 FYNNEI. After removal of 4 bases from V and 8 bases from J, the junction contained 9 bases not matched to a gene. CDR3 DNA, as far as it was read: TGTGCCAGCAGTGTAGACAGGGGCGATCTAGGGGAG. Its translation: CASSVDRGDLGE. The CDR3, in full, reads CASSVDRGDLGELFF.

The DNA read from the CDR3 is TGTGCCAGCAGCTCTCCCCCCCATGAG. Amino acids: CASSSPPHE. The entire CDR3 protein reads CASSSPPHEQFF. The chain couples TRBV2 to TRBJ2-1; unclear D gene. The read ends 3 residues early relative to the CDR3; the germline J gene fills the gap. The CDR3 runs to 12 residues. CDR1 is SNHLY and CDR2 is FYNNEI in the germline V gene. V was shortened by 6 bases and J by 8 bases, with 11 bases between the two germline ends.

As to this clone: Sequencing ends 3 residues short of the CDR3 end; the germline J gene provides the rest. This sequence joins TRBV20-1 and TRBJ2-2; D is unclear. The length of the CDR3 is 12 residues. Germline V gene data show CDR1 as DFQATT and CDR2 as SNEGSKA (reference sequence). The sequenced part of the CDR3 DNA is TGCAGTGCTAGAGATCTTGGCTCACCG. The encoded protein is CSARDLGSP. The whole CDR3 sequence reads CSARDLGSPLFF.

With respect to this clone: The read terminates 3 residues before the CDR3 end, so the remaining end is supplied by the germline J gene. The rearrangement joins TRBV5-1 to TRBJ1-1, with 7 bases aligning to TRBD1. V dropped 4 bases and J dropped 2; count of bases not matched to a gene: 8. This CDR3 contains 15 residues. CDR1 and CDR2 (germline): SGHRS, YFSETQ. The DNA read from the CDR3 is TGCGCCAGCAGCCCGGCCGGGACAGCCAACACTGAA. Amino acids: CASSPAGTANTE. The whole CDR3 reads CASSPAGTANTEAFF.

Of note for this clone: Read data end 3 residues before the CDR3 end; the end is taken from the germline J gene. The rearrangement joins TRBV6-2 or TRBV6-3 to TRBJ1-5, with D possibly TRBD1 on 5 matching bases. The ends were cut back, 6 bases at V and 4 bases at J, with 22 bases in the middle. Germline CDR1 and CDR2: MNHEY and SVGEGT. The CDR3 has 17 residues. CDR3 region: CASSNQGGRAYNQPQHF. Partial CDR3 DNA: TGTGCCAGCAGCAACCAGGGTGGAAGGGCTTATAATCAGCCC.

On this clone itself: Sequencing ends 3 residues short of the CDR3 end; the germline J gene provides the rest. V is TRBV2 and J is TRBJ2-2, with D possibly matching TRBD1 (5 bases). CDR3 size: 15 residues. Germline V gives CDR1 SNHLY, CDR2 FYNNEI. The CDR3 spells CASSVQGLVGEKLFF. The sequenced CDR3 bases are TGTGCCAGCAGTGTCCAGGGTTTAGTTGGGGAAAAG.

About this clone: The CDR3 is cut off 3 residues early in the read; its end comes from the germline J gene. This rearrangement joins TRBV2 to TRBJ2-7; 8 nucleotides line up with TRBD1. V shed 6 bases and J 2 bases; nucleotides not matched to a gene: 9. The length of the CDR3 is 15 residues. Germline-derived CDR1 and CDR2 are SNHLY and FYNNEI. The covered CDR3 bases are TGTGCCAGCAGCCTCGGGACAGGACAAGCCTACGAG. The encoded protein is CASSLGTGQAYE. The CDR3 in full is CASSLGTGQAYEQYF.

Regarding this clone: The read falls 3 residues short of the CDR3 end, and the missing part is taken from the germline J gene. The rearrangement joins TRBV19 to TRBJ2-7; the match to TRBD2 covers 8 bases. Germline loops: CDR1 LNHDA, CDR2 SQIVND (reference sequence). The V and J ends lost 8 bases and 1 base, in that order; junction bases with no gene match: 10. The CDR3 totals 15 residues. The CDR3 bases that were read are TGTGCCAGTGGGAGGACGGCTAGCGGGTCCTACGAG. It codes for CASGRTASGSYE. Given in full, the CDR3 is CASGRTASGSYEQYF.

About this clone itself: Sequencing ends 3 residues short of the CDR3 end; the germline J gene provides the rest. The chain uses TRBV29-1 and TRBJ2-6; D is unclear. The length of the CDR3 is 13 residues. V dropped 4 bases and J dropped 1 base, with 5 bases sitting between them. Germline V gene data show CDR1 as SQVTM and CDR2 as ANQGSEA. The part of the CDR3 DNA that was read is TGCAGCGTTGCGGTTTCTGGGGCCAACGTC. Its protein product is CSVAVSGANV. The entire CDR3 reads CSVAVSGANVLTF.

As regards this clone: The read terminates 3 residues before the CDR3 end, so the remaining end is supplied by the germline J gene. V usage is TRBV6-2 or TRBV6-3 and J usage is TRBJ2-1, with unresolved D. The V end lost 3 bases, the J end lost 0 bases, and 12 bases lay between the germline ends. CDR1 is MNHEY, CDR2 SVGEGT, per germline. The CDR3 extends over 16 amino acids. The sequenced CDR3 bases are TGTGCCAGCAGTTATGTCGGGTTAAGCTCCTACAATGAG. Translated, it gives CASSYVGLSSYNE. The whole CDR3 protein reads CASSYVGLSSYNEQFF.

Partial CDR3 DNA: TGTGCCAGCAGCTTGGCTAGCGTTGAG. It yields the protein CASSLASVE. The full CDR3 protein is CASSLASVEQFF. V usage is TRBV7-2 and J usage is TRBJ2-1, with D possibly matching TRBD2 (6 bases). Coverage ceases 3 residues before the CDR3 finishes, and the germline J gene fills in the end. The CDR3 runs 12 residues. Trimming took 3 bases from V and 9 from J, leaving 9 bases between them. CDR1 is SGHTA and CDR2 is FQGNSA in the germline V gene. Combining the CDR3 with reference TRBV7-2 and TRBJ2-1 gives the whole variable domain GAGVSQSPSNKVTEKGKDVELRCDPISGHTALYWYRQSLGQGLEFLIYFQGNSAPDKSGLPSDRFSAERTGGSVSTLTIQRTQQEDSAVYLCASSLASVEQFFGPGTRLTVL.

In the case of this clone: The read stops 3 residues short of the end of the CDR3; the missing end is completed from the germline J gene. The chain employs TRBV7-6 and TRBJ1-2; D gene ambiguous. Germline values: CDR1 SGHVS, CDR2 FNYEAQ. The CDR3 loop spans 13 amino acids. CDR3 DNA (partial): TGTGCCAGCAGCTTAGGACGCGGAGACGAC. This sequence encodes CASSLGRGDD. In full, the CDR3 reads CASSLGRGDDYTF.

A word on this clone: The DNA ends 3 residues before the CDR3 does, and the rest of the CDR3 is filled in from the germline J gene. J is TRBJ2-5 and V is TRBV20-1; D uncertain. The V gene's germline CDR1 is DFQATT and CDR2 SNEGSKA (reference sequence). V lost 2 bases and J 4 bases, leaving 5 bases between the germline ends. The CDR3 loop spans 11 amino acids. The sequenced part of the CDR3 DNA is TGCAGTGCTAGACAGTCAGAGACC. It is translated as CSARQSET. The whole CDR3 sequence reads CSARQSETQYF.

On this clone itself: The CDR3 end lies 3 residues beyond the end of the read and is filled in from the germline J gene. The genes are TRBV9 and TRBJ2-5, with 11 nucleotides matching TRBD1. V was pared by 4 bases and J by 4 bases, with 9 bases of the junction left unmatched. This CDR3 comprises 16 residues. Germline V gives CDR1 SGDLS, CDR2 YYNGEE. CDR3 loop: CASSPKGQGVSETQYF. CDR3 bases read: TGTGCCAGCAGCCCAAAGGGACAGGGGGTATCAGAGACC.

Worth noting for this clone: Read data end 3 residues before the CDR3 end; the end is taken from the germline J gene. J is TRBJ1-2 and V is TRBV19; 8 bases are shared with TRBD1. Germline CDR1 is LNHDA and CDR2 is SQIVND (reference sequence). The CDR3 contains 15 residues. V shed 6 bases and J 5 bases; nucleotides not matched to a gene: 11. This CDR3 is CASSTPWTGKYGYTF. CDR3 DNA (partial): TGTGCCAGTAGCACTCCTTGGACAGGGAAGTATGGC.

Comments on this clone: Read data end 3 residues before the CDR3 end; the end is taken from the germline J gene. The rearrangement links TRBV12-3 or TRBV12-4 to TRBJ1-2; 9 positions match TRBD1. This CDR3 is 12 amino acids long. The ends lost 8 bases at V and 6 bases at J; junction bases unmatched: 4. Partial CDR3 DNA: TGTGCCAGCGGACAGGGGAGCAATGGC. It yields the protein CASGQGSNG. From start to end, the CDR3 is CASGQGSNGYTF.

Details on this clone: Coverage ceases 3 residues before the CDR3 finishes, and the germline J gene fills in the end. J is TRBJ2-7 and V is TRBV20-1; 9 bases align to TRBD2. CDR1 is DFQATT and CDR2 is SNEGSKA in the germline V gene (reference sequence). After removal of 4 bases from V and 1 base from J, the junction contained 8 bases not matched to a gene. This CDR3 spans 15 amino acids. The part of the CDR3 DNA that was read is TGCAGTGCTACTCCGACGGGACTAGCTTCCTACGAG. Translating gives CSATPTGLASYE. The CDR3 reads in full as CSATPTGLASYEQYF.

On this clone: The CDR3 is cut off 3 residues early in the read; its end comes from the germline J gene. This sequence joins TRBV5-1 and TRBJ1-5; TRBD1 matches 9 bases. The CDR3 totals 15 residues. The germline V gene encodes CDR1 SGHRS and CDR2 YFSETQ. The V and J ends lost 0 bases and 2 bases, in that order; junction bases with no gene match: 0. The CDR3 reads CASSLGTGGNQPQHF. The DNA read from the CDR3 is TGCGCCAGCAGCTTGGGGACAGGGGGCAATCAGCCC.

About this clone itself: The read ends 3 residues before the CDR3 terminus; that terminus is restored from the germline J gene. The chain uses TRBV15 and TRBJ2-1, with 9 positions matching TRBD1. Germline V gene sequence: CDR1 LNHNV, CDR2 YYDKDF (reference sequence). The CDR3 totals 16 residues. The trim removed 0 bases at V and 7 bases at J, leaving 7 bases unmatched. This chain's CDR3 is CATSRDTGGFGNEQFF. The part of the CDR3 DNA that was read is TGTGCCACCAGCAGAGATACAGGGGGCTTTGGGAATGAG.

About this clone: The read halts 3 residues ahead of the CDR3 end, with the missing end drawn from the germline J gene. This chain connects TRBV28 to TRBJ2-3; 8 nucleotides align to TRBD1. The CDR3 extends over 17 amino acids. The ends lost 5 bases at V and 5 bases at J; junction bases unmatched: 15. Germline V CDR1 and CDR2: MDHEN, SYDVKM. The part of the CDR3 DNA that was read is TGTGCCAGCAGTACGCCCTCCTCCAGGGGGCGCAGAGATACG. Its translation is CASSTPSSRGRRDT. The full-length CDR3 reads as CASSTPSSRGRRDTQYF.

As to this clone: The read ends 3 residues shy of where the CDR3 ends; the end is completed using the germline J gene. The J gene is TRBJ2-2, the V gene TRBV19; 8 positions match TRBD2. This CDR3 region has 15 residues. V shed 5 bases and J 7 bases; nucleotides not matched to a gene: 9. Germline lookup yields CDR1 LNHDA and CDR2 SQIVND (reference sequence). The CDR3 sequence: CASSPPGRDNGELFF. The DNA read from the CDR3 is TGTGCCAGTAGTCCGCCCGGGAGGGACAACGGGGAG.

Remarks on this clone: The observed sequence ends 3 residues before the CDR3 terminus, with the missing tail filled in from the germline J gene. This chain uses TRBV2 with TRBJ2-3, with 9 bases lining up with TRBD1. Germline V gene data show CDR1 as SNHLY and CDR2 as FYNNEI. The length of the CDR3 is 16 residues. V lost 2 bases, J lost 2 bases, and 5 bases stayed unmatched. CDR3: CASSELGQGSTDTQYF. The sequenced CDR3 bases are TGTGCCAGCAGTGAACTGGGACAGGGCTCCACAGATACG.

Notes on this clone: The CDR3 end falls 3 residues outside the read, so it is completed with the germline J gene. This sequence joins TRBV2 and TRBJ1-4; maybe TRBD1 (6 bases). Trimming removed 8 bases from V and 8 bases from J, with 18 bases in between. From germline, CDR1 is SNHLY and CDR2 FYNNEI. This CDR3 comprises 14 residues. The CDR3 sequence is CASGTTGLGEKLFF. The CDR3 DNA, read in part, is TGTGCCAGCGGGACTACAGGGCTGGGCGAAAAA.

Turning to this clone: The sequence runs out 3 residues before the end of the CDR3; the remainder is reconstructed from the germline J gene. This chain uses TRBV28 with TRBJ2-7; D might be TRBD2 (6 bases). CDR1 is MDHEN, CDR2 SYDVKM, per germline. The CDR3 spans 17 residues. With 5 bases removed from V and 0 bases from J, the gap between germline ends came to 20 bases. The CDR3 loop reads CASSMGPAGTLSYEQYF. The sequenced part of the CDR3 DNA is TGTGCCAGCAGTATGGGCCCTGCCGGGACTCTCTCCTACGAG.

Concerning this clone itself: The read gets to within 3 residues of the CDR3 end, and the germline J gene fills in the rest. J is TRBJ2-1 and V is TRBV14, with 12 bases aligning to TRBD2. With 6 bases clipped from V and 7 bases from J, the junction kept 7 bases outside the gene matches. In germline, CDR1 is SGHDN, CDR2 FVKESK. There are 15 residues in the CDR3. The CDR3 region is CASSKRLAGVNEQFF. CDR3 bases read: TGTGCCAGCAGTAAACGACTAGCGGGAGTAAATGAG.